Following are 5 T cell receptor beta chains from one sample sequenced in a study of T cell responses to AZD1222 COVID-19 vaccine. Clones were sequenced by immunoSEQ multiplex PCR, and TCRdb holds only the in-frame ones, with some missing. The sample yields roughly 150,000 clones, roughly 92% seen once. The specimen was peripheral blood, collected on day 0 of AZD1222 vaccination. The source is an adult in good health.

The chain joins TRBV29-1 to TRBJ2-7, with 7 bases aligning to TRBD1. V shed 0 bases, J shed 3 bases, and the junction held 2 bases outside the gene matches. CDR3 length: 13 residues. Germline loops: CDR1 SQVTM, CDR2 ANQGSEA. In DNA form, the CDR3 reads TGCAGCGTTGAAGACCCAGGGGGCTACGAGCAGTACTTC. Translated, it gives CSVEDPGGYEQYF.

This chain joins TRBV2 and TRBJ2-7, with TRBD2 matching over 12 bases. The CDR3 has 15 amino acids. CDR1 is SNHLY and CDR2 is FYNNEI in the germline V gene. V was pared by 6 bases and J by 7 bases, with 10 bases of the junction left unmatched. The CDR3 nucleotides are TGTGCCAGCAGCCGACTAGCGGGGGACGGGGGAGAGCAGTACTTC. Residues: CASSRLAGDGGEQYF.

V usage is TRBV30 and J usage is TRBJ1-4; 10 bases are a match to TRBD1. Germline V gene lookup returns CDR1 GTSNPN and CDR2 SVGIG (reference sequence). There are 13 residues in the CDR3. Losses at the gene ends were 3 bases for V and 8 bases for J; bases not matched to a gene: 3. CDR3 bases: TGTGCCTGGAGGACAGGGGGCCACGAAAAACTGTTTTTT. This codes for CAWRTGGHEKLFF. Combining the CDR3 with reference TRBV30 and TRBJ1-4 gives the whole variable domain SQTIHQWPATLVQPVGSPLSLECTVEGTSNPNLYWYRQAAGRGLQLLFYSVGIGQISSEVPQNLSASRPQDRQFILSSKKLLLSDSGFYLCAWRTGGHEKLFFGSGTQLSVL.

The chain employs TRBV9 and TRBJ1-1, with 11 bases identical to TRBD1. CDR3 length: 16 residues. CDR1 and CDR2 (germline): SGDLS, YYNGEE. The V segment lost 2 bases and the J segment 8 bases; nucleotides outside the gene matches: 11. The CDR3 coding sequence is TGTGCCAGCAGCGTTGGGCCGGGACAGGGGGGCGGGGAAGCTTTCTTT. It yields the protein CASSVGPGQGGGEAFF.

With regard to this clone: At one end, the junction sequence differs from germline, possibly due to a read error. The CDR3 coding sequence is TGTGCCAGCAGGGAAGGGGTCGGAGCTTTCTTT. Translating gives CASREGVGAFF. The gene calls are TRBV2 and TRBJ1-1; tentatively, D is TRBD1 (5 bases). The CDR3 runs to 11 residues. CDR1 and CDR2 (germline): SNHLY, FYNNEI.